The T cell receptor (beta chain) under discussion was sequenced for a study of spatial heterogeneity in lung cancer. Carried by each TCR cDNA molecule was a unique molecular identifier. MiXCR, run by TCRdb on the 5' RACE reads, gives a single entry per CDR3 protein. The data show fewer than 25,000 distinct CDR3 sequences, 4% to 5.5% seen once. Trimming left V 5 bases short and J 4 bases short, with 12 bases between. This CDR3 contains 14 residues. Time point of the sample: sample taken at primary tumor resection. Ten or more counts support this clonotype. The antigen remains unidentified. Findings and limits, study-wide: One measure, the expanded intratumoral alpha and beta TCR count, tracked tumor mutation counts.

This TCR derives from a male donor with early-stage non-small cell lung cancer. The source was lung tumor tissue, collected at surgery. This rearrangement joins TRBV12-3 or TRBV12-4 to TRBJ2-4; D perhaps matches TRBD2 (6 bases). CDR3 DNA: TGTGCCAGCAGTCGGGGGACGGGAAAAAACATTCAGTACTTC. This translates into CASSRGTGKNIQYF.